These 4 T cell receptor beta chains came from one sample sequenced in a study of blood T cells in healthy people across ages. PCR was performed a second time for 7 to 11 cycles using a sample-barcoded 5' primer and a J-beta primer mix. One entry per CDR3 protein results from TCRdb running MiXCR on the 5' RACE reads. In the table there are under 800,000 distinct CDR3 sequences, around 21% of which are singletons. Sequenced material: blood. Every receptor here comes from a man in his sixties or seventies in good health.

The gene calls are TRBV11-3 and TRBJ2-7; D gene ambiguous. CDR1 and CDR2 from the germline V gene are SGHNT and YENEEA. V lost 4 bases, J lost 5 bases, and 9 bases lay in between. The CDR3 sequence is 12 residues long. The CDR3 protein is CASSSPYNEQYF. The CDR3 bases are TGTGCCAGCAGCTCACCATATAACGAGCAGTACTTC.

This clonotype was picked up a small number of times. V is TRBV7-3 and J is TRBJ2-1, with 9 bases that match TRBD1. CDR1 and CDR2 (germline): SGHTA, FQGTGA. This CDR3 comprises 16 residues. Unmatched junction bases numbered 7, after V lost 5 bases and J lost 2 bases. The CDR3 nucleotides read TGTGCCAGCAGCGCAGACAGGGGGTTCACCTACAATGAGCAGTTCTTC. Its translation is CASSADRGFTYNEQFF.

This chain links TRBV11-2 with TRBJ2-3; D not certain. Per germline, CDR1 SGHAT and CDR2 FQNNGV. The V end was cut by 3 bases, the J end by 4 bases, with 8 bases between. The CDR3 sequence is 13 residues long. The CDR3 here is CASSLVAPDTQYF. The CDR3 DNA follows: TGTGCCAGCAGCTTGGTAGCCCCAGATACGCAGTATTTT.

V usage is TRBV6-2 or TRBV6-3 and J usage is TRBJ2-5, with D perhaps TRBD2 (5 bases). V lost 6 bases to trimming and J lost 0 bases, with 8 bases between them. CDR1 MNHEY and CDR2 SVGEGT come from the germline V gene. This CDR3 contains 13 residues. Here the CDR3 reads CASRTDYQETQYF. CDR3 bases: TGTGCCAGCAGGACGGACTACCAAGAGACCCAGTACTTC.